This record covers a single TCR beta chain. Antigen specificity is unknown. The data are from a study of cytomegalovirus exposure and HLA in healthy donors. Study-level background: Researchers previously reported finding roughly 120 million unique TCR beta sequences from 170 million or so T cells.

Points from the study as a whole: Immune exposure information comprised only CMV serostatus.

The PCR ran on 60 Vbeta and 13 Jbeta primers. Profiling relied on immunoSEQ multiplex PCR, and the TCRdb table lists in-frame clones only, not all of them. The sample lists about 110,000 clones; over 60% were seen once. The sequenced sample consisted of PBMCs. This clonotype originated in a woman aged 25 to 39 in good health and CMV-seronegative.

This CDR3 reads CASSQDLGLSGGHYEQYF. The CDR3 DNA sequence: TGCGCCAGCAGCCAAGACCTAGGACTTAGCGGGGGCCACTACGAGCAGTACTTC. The gene calls are TRBV4-3 and TRBJ2-7; 9 positions match TRBD2. Germline V gives CDR1 LGHNA, CDR2 YSLEER. The CDR3 is made up of 18 amino acids. J lost 3 bases, V lost 0 bases, and 12 bases had no gene match.